This TCR beta chain was observed in a study of blood T cell repertoires in COVID-19. V lost 2 bases to trimming and J lost 7 bases; unmatched junction nucleotides: 6. CDR1 and CDR2 (germline): MNHNS, SASEGT. The CDR3 has 15 amino acids. The data were produced by immunoSEQ multiplex PCR, yet TCRdb's version contains in-frame clones alone and is incomplete. The table shows 85,000 to 95,000 clones, with roughly 83% occurring only once. This receptor was identified in a human donor in a cohort sampled during active COVID-19. Sequencing was carried out using peripheral blood. The V and J genes are TRBV6-1 and TRBJ1-5; the match to TRBD1 covers 9 bases. The CDR3 nucleotides are TGTGCCAGCAGTGAACTGACAGGGGGTGGGCAGCCCCAGCATTTT. As protein: CASSELTGGGQPQHF.